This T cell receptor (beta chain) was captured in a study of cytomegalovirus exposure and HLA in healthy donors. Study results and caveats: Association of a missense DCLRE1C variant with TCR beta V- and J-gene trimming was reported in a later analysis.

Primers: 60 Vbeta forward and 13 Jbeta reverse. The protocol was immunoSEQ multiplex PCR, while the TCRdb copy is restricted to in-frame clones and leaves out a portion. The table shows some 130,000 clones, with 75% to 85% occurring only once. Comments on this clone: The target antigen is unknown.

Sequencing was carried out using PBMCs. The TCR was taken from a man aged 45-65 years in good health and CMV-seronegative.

The CDR3 loop is CASRLTGWDGYTF. The CDR3 nucleotides are TGTGCCAGCAGGTTGACAGGGTGGGATGGCTACACCTTC. The chain couples TRBV6-5 to TRBJ1-2, with 7 bases that match TRBD1. V lost 6 bases, J lost 6 bases, and 7 bases stayed unmatched. The V gene's germline CDR1 is MNHEY and CDR2 SVGAGI. This CDR3 contains 13 residues.